This entry describes one T cell receptor beta chain. Its antigen is unknown. Clones were read by immunoSEQ multiplex PCR, and TCRdb kept only the in-frame ones, dropping some. This repertoire shows around 140,000 clones, more than 75% found once; its top ten account for 6.5% to 8%. The CDR3 runs to 12 residues. Between the trimmed V and J ends, which lost 0 bases and 10 bases, there was a span of 11 bases. Germline CDR1 is SGHDT and CDR2 is YYEEEE. Around 2.2 micrograms of genomic DNA came from cryopreserved PBMCs for TCR beta libraries. The record originates from a study of cytotoxic CD8 clonotypes in ibrutinib-treated CLL. Overall study findings and caveats: Private clonotypes, not public ones, expanded at ibrutinib response. Clonality, elevated at ibrutinib response, dropped back toward baseline at progression.

This TCR was sampled from a human donor with chronic lymphocytic leukemia. The chain couples TRBV5-6 to TRBJ2-7; D call uncertain. This sample comprised PBMCs, obtained after 36 months of ibrutinib treatment. The CDR3 DNA sequence: TGTGCCAGCAGCTTGGCCCTACGAGGTCAGTACTTC. Translation: CASSLALRGQYF.